In this sample, the clone carrying this TCR beta chain turned up many times. Its antigen is undetermined. Diagnoses were established using clinical symptoms, serum thyroxine and TRAb, thyroid ultrasound and orbital computed tomography. The data were taken from a study of T cells in Graves' hyperthyroidism and ophthalmopathy. Study-level results: In the analysis, a 13 V-J model separated ophthalmopathy from stable hyperthyroidism. The model identified upcoming ophthalmopathy a median about 7.1 months ahead of onset.

The CDR3 contains 17 residues. Germline assignment: CDR1 MNHNS and CDR2 SASEGT. V lost 1 base, J lost 3 bases, and 9 bases stayed unmatched. TCR beta CDR3 region amplification was performed from RNA transcripts. HTBI primers drove first-round RT-PCR of the TCR CDR3. One entry per CDR3 protein results from TCRdb running MiXCR on the multiplex PCR reads. The sample yields under 350,000 distinct CDR3 sequences, around a sixth seen once. The chain is built from TRBV6-1 and TRBJ1-5; 7 positions match TRBD1. The TCR was taken from a woman aged 45 to 65 with Graves' hyperthyroidism. The specimen was blood. The CDR3 DNA follows: TGTGCCAGCAGTGAAGAGGGGGCCCCGAACCCCAATCAGCCCCAGCATTTT. It yields the protein CASSEEGAPNPNQPQHF.